This T cell receptor beta chain was identified during a study of breast tumors, draining lymph nodes, adjacent tissues. A single record per CDR3 protein comes from TCRdb applying MiXCR to the multiplex PCR reads. Among about 110,000 distinct CDR3 sequences listed, 30% were seen once. The CDR3 sequence is 14 residues long. J was trimmed by 4 bases and V by 0 bases; bases with no gene match: 1. Germline V gene data show CDR1 as SGDLS and CDR2 as YYNGEE. Samples came from axillary lymph nodes draining the breast cancer. This clonotype was counted between two and nine times. Input material: axillary lymph node tissue. This sequence originates from a female donor with breast cancer. Some clones in this sample may be carry-over from other donors' samples. The chain carries TRBV9 and TRBJ1-1, with 9 bases that match TRBD1. This CDR3 reads CASSVAQGATEAFF. CDR3 nucleotide sequence: TGTGCCAGCAGCGTAGCACAGGGGGCCACTGAAGCTTTCTTT.